One TCR beta chain is described in this entry. Its antigen is still unknown. Qualities for individual bases were not recorded, and no much larger clone is one base off. This record comes from a study of blood T cell repertoires in COVID-19 (dated by TCRdb to about 2020). Regarding the research as a whole: Samples covering the acute and convalescent phases of COVID-19 were provided by collaborators in the United States, Italy and Spain. The repertoires were released in a freely available public database intended as a resource for research on the immune response to SARS-CoV-2. The samples were drawn from two sources: the first 160 participants of the ongoing ImmuneRACE study, and about 1,300 subjects contributed by 6 global collaborators. Deeply sampled blood TCRbeta repertoires from subjects exposed to, actively infected with, or recovered from COVID-19 were included in the dataset. The material from the prospective study consisted of cDNA or gDNA derived from T cells, B-cell-depleted T cells, or PBMCs. Where available, HLA class I and class II types were obtained from metadata supplied by the sample provider rather than from assay-based typing. A de-identified subject ID, COVID-19 status, age in years and sex were almost always included in the sample metadata.

Broader findings and caveats from the paper: How much clinical and demographic metadata was included differed by source and by participant, and the metadata was provided uncurated.

Whole blood was collected in K2EDTA tubes by collaborating institutions according to the institutions' own protocols. For TCRbeta analysis, collaborators shipped samples in one of three forms: frozen whole blood, isolated PBMCs, or DNA extracted from either of those sample types. TCRbeta CDR3 regions were amplified from genomic DNA by means of the immunoSEQ Assay, a bias-controlled multiplex PCR. The study's processing was this. The number of nucleated cells in each sample was estimated by amplification of reference gene primers within the assay. To quantify the absolute abundance of each unique TCRbeta CDR3 rearrangement, sequence reads were collapsed and filtered. For each sample, productive Simpson clonality was calculated as the square root of Simpson's diversity index across productive rearrangements. TCRdb obtained this table from immuneACCESS and retained in-frame rearrangements with V and J assigned. These tables miss some clones; where compared with another copy, unresolved V genes account for less than half of the shortfall, and the remainder is unexplained. V, J and clone size reflect that table, while D and trimming were determined from the DNA. The sample table lists about 220,000 clones, more than 70% of them with a count of one. The ten largest clonotypes hold 3% to 4% of the sample.

Trimmed from V: 4 bases; trimmed from J: 6 bases; junction bases lacking a gene match: 4. The germline V gene encodes CDR1 SGHRS and CDR2 YFSETQ. The CDR3 covers 13 residues, taking in both the cysteine and the phenylalanine. Just the 39-base CDR3 DNA is kept, in frame starting at base 1. This clonotype was sampled from a woman of 80 years or more with acute or convalescent COVID-19. The sequencing sample was made of peripheral blood. Recombination joined TRBV5-1 with TRBJ1-2; 9 central bases correspond to TRBD1. Here the CDR3 is given as CASSVRTGDGYTF. The nucleotide sequence reads TGCGCCAGCAGCGTACGGACAGGGGATGGCTACACCTTC.